This TCR beta chain stems from a study of blood T cell repertoires in COVID-19. As processed by the authors: Estimates of nucleated cell counts were drawn from the amplification of reference gene primers. Repertoires were generated with immunoSEQ multiplex PCR, while TCRdb's copy carries only in-frame clones and drops some. Clonal size and the V and J genes are those of that table, whereas D and trimming came from the DNA. The sample lists 95,000 to 130,000 clones, approximately 87% occurring once. In the case of this clone: This sequence may be a read error, since a much larger clone differs from it by one base.

In germline, CDR1 is LGHDT, CDR2 YNNKEL (reference sequence). Trimming took 4 bases from V and 4 from J; bases not matched to a gene: 2. This CDR3 comprises 13 residues. This clonotype was obtained from a man in his thirties or forties with acute or convalescent COVID-19. The chain combines TRBV3-1 (or the pseudogene TRBV3-2) with TRBJ1-2, with TRBD1 identical over 8 bases. Input material: peripheral blood. This chain's CDR3 is CASSPTGVYGYTF. CDR3 in DNA: TGTGCCAGCAGCCCGACAGGGGTCTATGGCTACACCTTC.